The 25 T cell receptor beta chains in this list originate from one sample, sequenced in a study of blood T cell repertoires in COVID-19. Sequenced by immunoSEQ multiplex PCR; TCRdb stores in-frame clones only, minus some. Of 95,000 or so clones listed, about 84% are singletons. The sample taken for sequencing was peripheral blood. These receptors came from a human donor in a cohort sampled during active COVID-19.

The V and J genes are TRBV20-1 and TRBJ1-5, with a weak D call TRBD1 (5 bases). The germline V and J ends were trimmed by 5 bases and 9 bases, with 11 bases remaining between them. The CDR3 has 11 residues. Germline V gene lookup returns CDR1 DFQATT and CDR2 SNEGSKA (reference sequence). This chain's CDR3 is CSARQHGPQHF. CDR3 DNA sequence: TGCAGTGCTCGACAGCATGGGCCCCAGCATTTT.

This sequence joins TRBV12-3 or TRBV12-4 and TRBJ2-2, with D possibly matching TRBD2 (5 bases). The CDR3 has 13 amino acids. V lost 5 bases, J lost 10 bases, and 14 bases lay in between. In DNA, the CDR3 is TGTGCCAGCAGTATAGGACTGCTCGCGGAGCTGTTTTTT. Its translation is CASSIGLLAELFF.

The V and J genes are TRBV27 and TRBJ2-7, with D possibly being TRBD2 (6 bases). V dropped 4 bases and J dropped 0 bases, with 16 bases sitting between them. The V gene's germline CDR1 is MNHEY and CDR2 SMNVEV (reference sequence). This CDR3 spans 16 amino acids. The CDR3 reads CASSSAGRLSSYEQYF. Written as DNA, the CDR3 is TGTGCCAGCAGTTCCGCAGGGAGGCTTAGCTCCTACGAGCAGTACTTC.

The rearrangement joins TRBV6-2 or TRBV6-3 to TRBJ2-1, with D unresolved. This CDR3 region has 13 residues. V dropped 5 bases and J dropped 3 bases, with 8 bases sitting between them. CDR1 is MNHEY, CDR2 SVGEGT, per germline. CDR3 region: CASSRYNYNEQFF. The CDR3 coding sequence is TGTGCCAGCAGTCGCTATAACTACAATGAGCAGTTCTTC.

The chain combines TRBV19 with TRBJ1-1; D is perhaps TRBD1 (5 bases). Germline V gives CDR1 LNHDA, CDR2 SQIVND (reference sequence). Trimming stripped 5 bases from V and 3 bases from J, with 7 bases between. This CDR3 spans 12 amino acids. The CDR3 protein is CASSPQDTEAFF. Here the CDR3 DNA reads TGTGCCAGTAGTCCACAGGACACTGAAGCTTTCTTT.

The chain is built from TRBV27 and TRBJ1-2, with D possibly TRBD1 on 5 matching bases. This CDR3 spans 14 amino acids. The V end was cut by 5 bases, the J end by 4 bases, with 14 bases between. Germline CDR1 MNHEY, CDR2 SMNVEV (reference sequence). CDR3 nucleotide sequence: TGTGCCAGCAGTAGCCGCGGGGGGGGCTATGGCTACACCTTC. It specifies CASSSRGGGYGYTF.

The chain is built from TRBV18 and TRBJ2-1; 7 bases line up with TRBD1. V gave up 0 bases and J gave up 6 bases; unmatched junction bases: 5. Germline V gene data show CDR1 as KGHSH and CDR2 as LQKENI. This CDR3 comprises 15 residues. The CDR3 loop reads CASSPPKGARNEQFF. As DNA, the CDR3 is TGTGCCAGCTCACCACCTAAGGGGGCGCGCAATGAGCAGTTCTTC.

The chain uses TRBV18 and TRBJ2-2; 7 nucleotides align to TRBD2. The V gene end was trimmed by 3 bases and the J gene end by 2 bases; junction bases not matched to a gene: 3. The CDR3 contains 15 residues. From germline, CDR1 is KGHSH and CDR2 LQKENI. The CDR3 DNA reads as TGTGCCAGCTCACCTCTAGCGGATAACACCGGGGAGCTGTTTTTT. Its protein product is CASSPLADNTGELFF.

This rearrangement joins TRBV3-1 (or the pseudogene TRBV3-2) to TRBJ2-3; 9 nucleotides line up with TRBD2. Per the germline V gene, CDR1 is LGHDT and CDR2 is YNNKEL (reference sequence). V trimming: 0 bases; J trimming: 0 bases; junction bases outside the gene matches: 4. The CDR3 loop spans 17 amino acids. CDR3 amino acids: CASSQDTSGLSTDTQYF. CDR3 in DNA: TGTGCCAGCAGCCAAGACACTAGCGGGCTGAGCACAGATACGCAGTATTTT.

The CDR3 sequence is CASSLYTPGLAGARDTQYF. The CDR3, as DNA: TGTGCCAGCAGTTTATACACCCCCGGTCTAGCGGGGGCCAGGGATACGCAGTATTTT. The chain recombines TRBV27 with TRBJ2-3, with TRBD2 matching 10 bases. Germline assignment: CDR1 MNHEY and CDR2 SMNVEV (reference sequence). The CDR3 covers 19 residues. V lost 1 base to trimming and J lost 6 bases; unmatched junction nucleotides: 16.

This clone was counted once. The chain carries TRBV9 and TRBJ1-1, with D possibly being TRBD1 (6 bases). The CDR3 totals 14 residues. Germline V gene lookup returns CDR1 SGDLS and CDR2 YYNGEE. V was pared by 0 bases and J by 4 bases, with 10 bases between. CDR3 DNA: TGTGCCAGCAGCGTAGCCGGACAGCCCACTGAAGCTTTCTTT. It yields the protein CASSVAGQPTEAFF. Together with reference TRBV9 and TRBJ1-1, the CDR3 gives the full variable domain: DSGVTQTPKHLITATGQRVTLRCSPRSGDLSVYWYQQSLDQGLQFLIQYYNGEERAKGNILERFSAQQFPDLHSELNLSSLELGDSALYFCASSVAGQPTEAFFGQGTRLTVV.

The V and J genes are TRBV21-1 and TRBJ1-5. TRBV21-1 is annotated as a pseudogene. This CDR3 is built from 16 residues. CDR3 bases: TGTGCCAGCAACATCGAAAAGGAGGGGAGCAATCAGCCCCAGCATTTT. Amino acids: CASNIEKEGSNQPQHF.

This clone was counted a few times. J is TRBJ1-5 and V is TRBV19, with 11 positions matching TRBD1. The CDR3 contains 14 residues. V lost 7 bases and J lost 8; bases outside the gene matches: 7. Germline lookup yields CDR1 LNHDA and CDR2 SQIVND (reference sequence). The CDR3 DNA reads as TGTGCCAGTAAAGGGACAGGGGGGAAGGAGCCCCAGCATTTT. Translated, it gives CASKGTGGKEPQHF.

This rearrangement joins TRBV2 to TRBJ2-2, with 8 bases that match TRBD1. The ends lost 7 bases at V and 6 bases at J; junction bases unmatched: 7. Germline assignment: CDR1 SNHLY and CDR2 FYNNEI. There are 14 residues in the CDR3. The CDR3 sequence: CASNGQGGAGELFF. Written as DNA, the CDR3 is TGTGCCAGCAACGGACAGGGTGGGGCCGGGGAGCTGTTTTTT. Drawing the rest from reference TRBV2 and TRBJ2-2, the complete variable domain is EPEVTQTPSHQVTQMGQEVILRCVPISNHLYFYWYRQILGQKVEFLVSFYNNEISEKSEIFDDQFSVERPDGSNFTLKIRSTKLEDSAMYFCASNGQGGAGELFFGEGSRLTVL.

CDR3 loop: CASSTSGGGGYTF. DNA of the CDR3: TGTGCCAGCAGCACCTCAGGGGGCGGCGGCTACACCTTC. This chain uses TRBV9 with TRBJ1-2; the match to TRBD1 covers 8 bases. Germline CDR1 and CDR2: SGDLS and YYNGEE. This CDR3 spans 13 amino acids. Unmatched junction bases numbered 7, after V lost 4 bases and J lost 8 bases.

V and J are TRBV5-1 and TRBJ2-4; 9 nucleotides match TRBD1. This CDR3 spans 17 amino acids. Trimming at V came to 4 bases and at J to 1 base, leaving 9 bases not matched to a gene. Germline assignment: CDR1 SGHRS and CDR2 YFSETQ. The CDR3, as DNA: TGCGCCAGCAGCGGGGGGACAGGGACGGTCGCCAAAAACATTCAGTACTTC. It specifies CASSGGTGTVAKNIQYF.

V is TRBV28 and J is TRBJ1-6; D uncertain. In germline, CDR1 is MDHEN, CDR2 SYDVKM. The CDR3 runs 15 residues. V was pared by 7 bases and J by 10 bases, with 20 bases between. The chain's CDR3 is CASTDGVGIGSPLHF. The CDR3, as DNA: TGTGCCAGCACCGACGGGGTGGGGATTGGGTCACCCCTCCACTTT.

This chain uses TRBV11-2 with TRBJ1-4, with D possibly TRBD1 on 6 matching bases. The V and J ends lost 5 bases and 5 bases respectively, with 15 bases between them. From germline, CDR1 is SGHAT and CDR2 FQNNGV. CDR3 length: 15 residues. CDR3 DNA sequence: TGTGCCAGCAGCCCCCAGGGAGGGACAAATGAAAAACTGTTTTTT. Protein: CASSPQGGTNEKLFF.

In its sample, this clone was seen a few times. The V gene is TRBV7-2, the J gene TRBJ2-3, with 9 bases identical to TRBD2. Losses at the gene ends were 5 bases for V and 6 bases for J; bases not matched to a gene: 3. Germline lookup yields CDR1 SGHTA and CDR2 FQGNSA. The CDR3 length is 13 residues. The CDR3 nucleotides read TGTGCCAGCAGCGGCGGGACTAGCGATACGCAGTATTTT. Encoded protein: CASSGGTSDTQYF. The variable domain in full, completed from reference TRBV7-2 and TRBJ2-3, reads GAGVSQSPSNKVTEKGKDVELRCDPISGHTALYWYRQSLGQGLEFLIYFQGNSAPDKSGLPSDRFSAERTGGSVSTLTIQRTQQEDSAVYLCASSGGTSDTQYFGPGTRLTVL.

The rearrangement joins TRBV5-1 to TRBJ2-7, with 7 nucleotides matching TRBD1. Germline V gene sequence: CDR1 SGHRS, CDR2 YFSETQ. This CDR3 is built from 13 residues. V was clipped by 4 bases and J by 9 bases; unmatched bases: 10. The CDR3 region has the DNA TGCGCCAGCAGCGCCGGACAGGCGCTCGGGCAGTACTTC. It encodes CASSAGQALGQYF.

J is TRBJ1-1 and V is TRBV18; 7 bases match TRBD1. Germline CDR1 KGHSH, CDR2 LQKENI. V shed 8 bases, J shed 5 bases, and the junction held 11 bases outside the gene matches. The length of the CDR3 is 14 residues. The CDR3 DNA sequence: TGTGCCAGCACGCCCCAGGGGGTTGATACTGAAGCTTTCTTT. Its translation: CASTPQGVDTEAFF.

V gene TRBV29-1 combines with J gene TRBJ1-1, with unresolved D. V was trimmed by 6 bases and J by 1 base, leaving 6 bases between them. CDR3 size: 11 residues. Germline-derived CDR1 and CDR2 are SQVTM and ANQGSEA. CDR3 bases: TGCAGCGTCCTAGGGAACACTGAAGCTTTCTTT. It specifies CSVLGNTEAFF.

The J gene is TRBJ1-2, the V gene TRBV3-1 (or the pseudogene TRBV3-2); 9 bases fit TRBD1. In germline, CDR1 is LGHDT, CDR2 YNNKEL (reference sequence). The length of the CDR3 is 14 residues. Trimming removed 3 bases from V and 4 bases from J; junction bases left unmatched: 3. DNA of the CDR3: TGTGCCAGCAGCCACCGGGACAGGGCCTATGGCTACACCTTC. Translated: CASSHRDRAYGYTF.

The J gene is TRBJ2-7, the V gene TRBV5-4; the match to TRBD2 covers 7 bases. V lost 0 bases and J lost 0; bases outside the gene matches: 9. Germline-derived CDR1 and CDR2 are SGHNT and YYREEE (reference sequence). This CDR3 has 17 amino acids. The CDR3 loop reads CASSLGTGGENSYEQYF. CDR3 nucleotide sequence: TGTGCCAGCAGCTTGGGAACTGGGGGGGAGAACTCCTACGAGCAGTACTTC.

This chain uses TRBV19 with TRBJ2-7; D uncertain. The CDR3 has 14 residues. V was cut by 3 bases and J by 0 bases, with 9 bases left in between. From germline, CDR1 is LNHDA and CDR2 SQIVND (reference sequence). CDR3 in DNA: TGTGCCAGTAGTATGGTCGAGGCCTCCTACGAGCAGTACTTC. This encodes CASSMVEASYEQYF.